Sequencing of this TCR beta chain was carried out in a study of response to subunit inactivated influenza vaccine (dated by TCRdb to 2017 to 2018). In terms of the full investigation: Deep quantitative profiling of the T cell receptor repertoire was used in the study to follow responses to a trivalent subunit inactivated influenza vaccine. What the work shows at the level of the full study, not this receptor alone: It was suggested by the authors that each seasonal influenza vaccination may recruit only a limited number of new T cells.

This clonotype occurred a few times. Its cognate antigen has yet to be identified. Base qualities were left out, and no much larger clone turns up one base away. CDR1 and CDR2 are drawn from the germline V gene (reference sequence): DFQATT, SNEGSKA. At the junction V is shortened by 2 bases and J by 2 bases; bases outside the gene matches: 8. The CDR3 goes from the cysteine to the phenylalanine over 16 residues. Of the read, only the CDR3 DNA is kept; its 48 bases are in frame from base 1. Libraries were made using RT-PCR. TCRdb shows the sequencer as Illumina HiSeq 2500. The public sequencing data were trimmed at Q25 with fastp and processed into clonotypes with MiXCR by TCRdb, which kept only in-frame beta chains. Each CDR3 protein gets just one entry, which takes the most common genes and DNA from the rows behind it. Counted in this sample were about 240,000 distinct CDR3 sequences; about 12% of them appeared once. In total, the top ten clones hold 7.5% to 10% of the sample.

The receptor chain draws on TRBV20-1 and TRBJ2-5, with 10 junctional bases fitting TRBD2. Sequences were derived from non-naive T cells sorted from PBMCs, sampled approximately 15 days before vaccination. Explained via the paper, the cell subset or site label denotes: memory T cell fraction. The sequence was collected from a man aged 45-65 years who received an inactivated influenza vaccine. Donor details come from another sample of the same person, matched by shared clones. At the DNA level, the sequence is TGCAGTGCTAGACGGCTAGCGGGAGCAATACAAGAGACCCAGTACTTC. It encodes CSARRLAGAIQETQYF.